This T cell receptor beta chain is drawn from a study of CD8+ T cells in alopecia areata. About the study: Treated patients were given 5 to 10 mg oral tofacitinib twice daily.

This clone was picked up a small number of times. No antigen is known for it. RNA was extracted and reverse transcribed into cDNA as the sequencing template. Data came from immunoSEQ multiplex PCR; TCRdb stores just in-frame clones and leaves some out. The table lists a few hundred thousand clones, roughly two fifths of them singletons. Whole-study findings and limits: Sequencing of scalp samples also captures resident alphabeta T cells of normal skin. Whether baseline CD8+ expansion is linked to response remains uncertain, given a single nonresponder. Affected scalp, especially in alopecia totalis/universalis, had a higher clonality than normal scalp did.

The treatment here: oral pan-JAK inhibitor, 5-10 mg twice daily. Germline CDR1 is SGHDT and CDR2 is YYEEEE. The CDR3 length is 13 residues. The V and J ends lost 6 bases and 1 base respectively, with 10 bases between them. V and J are TRBV5-6 and TRBJ1-1; D is unresolved. The starting material was CD4+ T cells sorted from blood, obtained between weeks 30 and 35, from a patient treated with tofacitinib. The clonotype was recovered from a human donor with alopecia areata. The CDR3 DNA sequence: TGTGCCAGCACCCTGTGGGAGAACACTGAAGCTTTCTTT. Protein sequence: CASTLWENTEAFF.